Following are 7 T cell receptor beta chains from one sample sequenced in a study of blood T cell repertoires in COVID-19 (dated by TCRdb to 2020 to 2022). Receptor amplification or capture employed the immunoSEQ multiplex PCR assay. Entries here come from immuneACCESS through TCRdb and include only in-frame sequences with V and J called. Some clones fail to appear in such tables; in the studies checked, an unresolved V gene covers under half of the shortfall, and the cause of the remainder is unknown. In all, the sample holds over 400,000 clones, and about nine tenths of those were seen once. The ten top clones hold 6.5% to 8.5% of the sample. The sample taken for sequencing was PBMCs or T cells enriched from blood (not recorded which). All receptors come from a woman aged 55-75 years who had recovered from COVID-19.

The V and J genes are TRBV19 and TRBJ2-1; a weak D match, TRBD1 (6 bases). Trimming took 5 bases from V and 12 from J, leaving 20 bases between them. The CDR3 covers 14 residues. Germline CDR1 LNHDA, CDR2 SQIVND (reference sequence). CDR3 DNA: TGTGCCAGTAGTCCCGGGACACCCTTACTGGGGCAGTTCTTC. Its protein is CASSPGTPLLGQFF.

In its sample, this clone was seen a few times. The chain uses TRBV2 and TRBJ2-7; 9 bases align to TRBD2. The CDR3 covers 13 residues. Germline V gene lookup returns CDR1 SNHLY and CDR2 FYNNEI. The V gene end was trimmed by 10 bases and the J gene end by 1 base; junction bases not matched to a gene: 5. The CDR3, as DNA: TGTGCCACCTTAGCGGGGGATTCCTACGAGCAGTACTTC. This encodes CATLAGDSYEQYF.

This sequence joins TRBV5-8 and TRBJ2-5; no clear D. This CDR3 has 13 residues. Trimming removed 3 bases from V and 2 bases from J, with 8 bases in between. CDR1 is SGHTS and CDR2 is YDEGEE in the germline V gene. The CDR3 loop reads CASSSVPQETQYF. CDR3 DNA: TGTGCCAGCAGCTCCGTCCCGCAAGAGACCCAGTACTTC.

V gene TRBV4-1 combines with J gene TRBJ2-5, with 8 bases identical to TRBD2. The CDR3 runs 19 residues. CDR1 is MGHRA and CDR2 is YSYEKL in the germline V gene. J was trimmed by 5 bases and V by 0 bases; bases with no gene match: 17. The CDR3 DNA reads TGCGCCAGCAGCCAAGATCTTCGGAATCGGGGGGGTGTGGCGGAGACCCAGTACTTC. The encoded protein is CASSQDLRNRGGVAETQYF.

The chain joins TRBV6-5 to TRBJ1-2, with a tentative D call TRBD1 (5 bases). In germline, CDR1 is MNHEY, CDR2 SVGAGI. The CDR3 has 13 residues. V gave up 5 bases and J gave up 7 bases, with 14 bases separating them. The CDR3, as DNA: TGTGCCAGCAGTCCGACAGTTGGCTCTGGCTACACCTTC. Protein sequence: CASSPTVGSGYTF.

The rearrangement joins TRBV7-2 to TRBJ2-2, with D maybe TRBD2 (6 bases). Deletions cut 1 base from V and 5 bases from J, with 8 bases between. The CDR3 sequence is 14 residues long. Germline-derived CDR1 and CDR2 are SGHTA and FQGNSA. This chain's CDR3 is CASSLVAGTGELFF. As DNA, the CDR3 is TGTGCCAGCAGCTTAGTTGCGGGGACCGGGGAGCTGTTTTTT. The full variable domain, completed using reference TRBV7-2 and TRBJ2-2, is GAGVSQSPSNKVTEKGKDVELRCDPISGHTALYWYRQSLGQGLEFLIYFQGNSAPDKSGLPSDRFSAERTGGSVSTLTIQRTQQEDSAVYLCASSLVAGTGELFFGEGSRLTVL.

In its sample, this clone was seen once. The chain uses TRBV3-1 (or the pseudogene TRBV3-2) and TRBJ1-2; tentative D call: TRBD1 (5 bases). Germline CDR1 reads LGHDT; CDR2 reads YNNKEL (reference sequence). The CDR3 has 13 amino acids. The V end was cut by 2 bases, the J end by 2 bases, with 6 bases between. The DNA of the CDR3 is TGTGCCAGCAGCCAACAGGGAAACTATGGCTACACCTTC. Amino acids: CASSQQGNYGYTF.